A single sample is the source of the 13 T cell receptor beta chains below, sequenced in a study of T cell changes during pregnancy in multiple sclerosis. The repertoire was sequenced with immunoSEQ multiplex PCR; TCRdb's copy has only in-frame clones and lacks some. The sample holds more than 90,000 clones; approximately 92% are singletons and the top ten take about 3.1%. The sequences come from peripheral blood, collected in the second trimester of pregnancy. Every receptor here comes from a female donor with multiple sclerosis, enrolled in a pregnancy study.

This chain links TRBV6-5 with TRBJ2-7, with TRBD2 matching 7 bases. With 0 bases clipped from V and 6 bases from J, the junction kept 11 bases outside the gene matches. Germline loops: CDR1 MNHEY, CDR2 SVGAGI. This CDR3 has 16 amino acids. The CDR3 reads CASSYSKAGVLAEQYF. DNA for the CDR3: TGTGCCAGCAGTTACTCGAAGGCGGGAGTACTGGCCGAGCAGTACTTC.

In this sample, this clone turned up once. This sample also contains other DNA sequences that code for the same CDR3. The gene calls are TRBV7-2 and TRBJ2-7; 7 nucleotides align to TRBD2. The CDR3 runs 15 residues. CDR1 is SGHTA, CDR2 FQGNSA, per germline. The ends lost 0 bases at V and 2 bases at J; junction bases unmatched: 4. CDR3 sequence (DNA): TGTGCCAGCAGCTTAGCGGCTAGCGGTACCTACGAGCAGTACTTC. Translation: CASSLAASGTYEQYF.

CDR3 sequence (DNA): TGCGCCAGCAGCTTGGGGATTCGGGACAGGGAGGATGAGCAGTACTTC. It yields the protein CASSLGIRDREDEQYF. The chain carries TRBV5-1 and TRBJ2-7; 9 bases are shared with TRBD1. Unmatched junction bases numbered 11, after V lost 0 bases and J lost 7 bases. This CDR3 region has 16 residues. Germline values: CDR1 SGHRS, CDR2 YFSETQ.

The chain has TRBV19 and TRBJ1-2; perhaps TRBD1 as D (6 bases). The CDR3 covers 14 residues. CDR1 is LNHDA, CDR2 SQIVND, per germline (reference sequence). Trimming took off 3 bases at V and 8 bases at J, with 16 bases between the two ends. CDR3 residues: CASSIEQGTIGYTF. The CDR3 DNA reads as TGTGCCAGTAGTATTGAACAGGGAACGATAGGCTACACCTTC.

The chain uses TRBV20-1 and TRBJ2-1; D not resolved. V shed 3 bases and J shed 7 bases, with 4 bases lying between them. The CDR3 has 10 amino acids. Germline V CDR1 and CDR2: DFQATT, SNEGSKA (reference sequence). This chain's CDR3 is CSASRNEQFF. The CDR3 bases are TGCAGTGCTAGTCGGAATGAGCAGTTCTTC.

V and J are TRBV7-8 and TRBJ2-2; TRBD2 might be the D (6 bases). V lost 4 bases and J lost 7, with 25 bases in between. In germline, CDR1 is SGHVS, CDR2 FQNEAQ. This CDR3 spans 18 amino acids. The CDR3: CASSSITGLMERGGELFF. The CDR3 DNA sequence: TGTGCCAGCAGCTCTATCACGGGACTCATGGAAAGGGGCGGGGAGCTGTTTTTT.

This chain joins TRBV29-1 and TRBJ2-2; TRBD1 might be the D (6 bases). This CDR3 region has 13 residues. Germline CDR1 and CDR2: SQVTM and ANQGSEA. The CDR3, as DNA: TGCAGATATAAGACAGGATGTTTCGGGGAGCTGTTTTTT. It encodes CRYKTGCFGELFF.

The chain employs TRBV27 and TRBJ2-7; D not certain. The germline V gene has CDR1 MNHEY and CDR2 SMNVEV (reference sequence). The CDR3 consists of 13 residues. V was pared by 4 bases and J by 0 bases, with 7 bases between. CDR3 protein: CASSYASSYEQYF. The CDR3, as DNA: TGTGCCAGCAGTTACGCGAGCTCCTACGAGCAGTACTTC.

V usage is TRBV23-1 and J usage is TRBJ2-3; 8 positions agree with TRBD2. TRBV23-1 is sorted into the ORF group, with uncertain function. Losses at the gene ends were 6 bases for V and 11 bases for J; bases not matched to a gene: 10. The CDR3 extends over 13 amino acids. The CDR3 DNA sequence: TGCGCCAGCAGGCCTGTGAGCGGGAGAGTGCAGTATTTT. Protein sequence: CASRPVSGRVQYF.

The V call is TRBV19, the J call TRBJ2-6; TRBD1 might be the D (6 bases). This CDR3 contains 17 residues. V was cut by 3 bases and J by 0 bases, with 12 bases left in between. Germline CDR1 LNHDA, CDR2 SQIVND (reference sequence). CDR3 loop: CASSISGHISGANVLTF. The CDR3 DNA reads TGTGCCAGTAGTATTTCGGGACACATCTCTGGGGCCAACGTCCTGACTTTC.

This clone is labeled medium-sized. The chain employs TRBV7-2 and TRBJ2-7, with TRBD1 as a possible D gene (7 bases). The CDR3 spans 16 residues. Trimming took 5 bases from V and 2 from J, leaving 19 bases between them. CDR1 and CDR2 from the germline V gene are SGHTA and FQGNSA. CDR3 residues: CASSPPRGRPAYEQYF. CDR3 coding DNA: TGTGCCAGCAGCCCCCCCAGGGGGAGGCCGGCCTACGAGCAGTACTTC.

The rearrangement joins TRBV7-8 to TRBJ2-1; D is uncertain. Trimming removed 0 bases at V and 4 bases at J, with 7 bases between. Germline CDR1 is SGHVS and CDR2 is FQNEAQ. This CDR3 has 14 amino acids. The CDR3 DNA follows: TGTGCCAGCAGCTTAGCCGAGACTTACAATGAGCAGTTCTTC. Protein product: CASSLAETYNEQFF.

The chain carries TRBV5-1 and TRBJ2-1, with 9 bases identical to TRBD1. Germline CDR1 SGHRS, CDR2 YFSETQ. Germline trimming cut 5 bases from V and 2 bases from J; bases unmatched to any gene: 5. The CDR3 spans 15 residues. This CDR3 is CASSRDRVTYNEQFF. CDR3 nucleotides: TGCGCCAGCAGTCGGGACAGGGTCACCTACAATGAGCAGTTCTTC.